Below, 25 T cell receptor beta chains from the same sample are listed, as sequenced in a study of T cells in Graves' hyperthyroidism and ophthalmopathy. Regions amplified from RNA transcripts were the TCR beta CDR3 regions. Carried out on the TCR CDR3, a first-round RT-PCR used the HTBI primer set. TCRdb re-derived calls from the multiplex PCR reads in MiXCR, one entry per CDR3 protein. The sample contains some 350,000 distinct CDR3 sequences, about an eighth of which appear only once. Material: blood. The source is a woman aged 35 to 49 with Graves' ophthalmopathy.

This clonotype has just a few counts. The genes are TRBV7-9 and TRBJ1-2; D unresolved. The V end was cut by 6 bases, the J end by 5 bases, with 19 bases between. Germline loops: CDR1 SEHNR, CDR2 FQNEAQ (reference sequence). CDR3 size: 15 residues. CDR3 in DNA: TGTGCCAGCAGACCCGGGAATCAAGGCGAATATGGCTACACCTTC. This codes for CASRPGNQGEYGYTF.

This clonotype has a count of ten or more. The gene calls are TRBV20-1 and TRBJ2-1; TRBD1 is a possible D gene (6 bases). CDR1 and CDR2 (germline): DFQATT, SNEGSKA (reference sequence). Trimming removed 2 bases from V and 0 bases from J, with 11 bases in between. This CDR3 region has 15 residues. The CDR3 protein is CSARTTGRSYNEQFF. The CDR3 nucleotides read TGCAGTGCTAGAACGACAGGTCGCTCCTACAATGAGCAGTTCTTC.

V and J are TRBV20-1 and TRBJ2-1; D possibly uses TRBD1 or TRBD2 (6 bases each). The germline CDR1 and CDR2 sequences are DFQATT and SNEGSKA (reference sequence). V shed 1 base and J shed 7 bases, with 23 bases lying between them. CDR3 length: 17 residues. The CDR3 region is CSARAIGGGIGKNEQFF. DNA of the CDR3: TGCAGTGCTAGAGCTATCGGAGGGGGGATCGGGAAGAATGAGCAGTTCTTC.

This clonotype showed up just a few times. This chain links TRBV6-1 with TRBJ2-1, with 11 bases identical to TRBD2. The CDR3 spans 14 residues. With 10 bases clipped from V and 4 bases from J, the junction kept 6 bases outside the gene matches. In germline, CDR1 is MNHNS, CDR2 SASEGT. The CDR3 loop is CATFRLAGYNEQFF. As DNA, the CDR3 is TGTGCCACCTTTAGACTAGCGGGGTACAATGAGCAGTTCTTC.

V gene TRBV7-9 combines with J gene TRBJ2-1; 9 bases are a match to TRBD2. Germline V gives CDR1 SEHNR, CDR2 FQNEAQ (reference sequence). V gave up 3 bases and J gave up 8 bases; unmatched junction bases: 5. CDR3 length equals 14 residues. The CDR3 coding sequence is TGTGCCAGCAGCTTGGGACTAGCAATCGATGAGCAGTTCTTC. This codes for CASSLGLAIDEQFF.

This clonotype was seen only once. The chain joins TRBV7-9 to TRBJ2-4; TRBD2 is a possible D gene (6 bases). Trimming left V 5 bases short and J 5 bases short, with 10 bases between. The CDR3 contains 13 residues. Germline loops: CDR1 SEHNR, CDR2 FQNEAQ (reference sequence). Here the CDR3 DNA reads TGTGCCAGCAGCGCCCGCGGGGAAAACATTCAGTACTTC. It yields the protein CASSARGENIQYF.

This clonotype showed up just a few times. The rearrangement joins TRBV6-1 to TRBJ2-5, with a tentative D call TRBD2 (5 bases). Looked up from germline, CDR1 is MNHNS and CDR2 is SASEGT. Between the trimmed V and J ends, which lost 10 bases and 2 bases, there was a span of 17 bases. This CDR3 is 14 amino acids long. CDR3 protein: CAIPSGVWQETQYF. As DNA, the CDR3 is TGTGCCATCCCGTCCGGGGTCTGGCAAGAGACCCAGTACTTC.

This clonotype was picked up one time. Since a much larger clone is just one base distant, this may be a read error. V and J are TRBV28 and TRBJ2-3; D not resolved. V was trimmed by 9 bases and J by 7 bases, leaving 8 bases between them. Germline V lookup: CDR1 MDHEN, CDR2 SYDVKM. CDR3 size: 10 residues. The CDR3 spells CARNQYTQYF. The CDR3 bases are TGTGCCAGGAACCAGTATACGCAGTATTTT. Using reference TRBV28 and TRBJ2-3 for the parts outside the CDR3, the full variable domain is DVKVTQSSRYLVKRTGEKVFLECVQDMDHENMFWYRQDPGLGLRLIYFSYDVKMKEKGDIPEGYSVSREKKERFSLILESASTNQTSMYLCARNQYTQYFGPGTRLTVL.

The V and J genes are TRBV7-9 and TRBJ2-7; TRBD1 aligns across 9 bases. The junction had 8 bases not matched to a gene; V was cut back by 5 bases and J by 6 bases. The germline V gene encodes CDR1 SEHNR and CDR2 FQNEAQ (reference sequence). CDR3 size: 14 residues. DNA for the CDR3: TGTGCCAGCAGCACCTGGACAGGGGATCGCGAGCAGTACTTC. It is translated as CASSTWTGDREQYF.

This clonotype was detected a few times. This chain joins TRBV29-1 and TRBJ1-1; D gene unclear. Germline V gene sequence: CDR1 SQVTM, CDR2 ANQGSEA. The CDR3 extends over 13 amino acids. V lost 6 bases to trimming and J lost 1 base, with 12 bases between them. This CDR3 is CSVGLGRNTEAFF. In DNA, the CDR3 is TGCAGCGTAGGGTTGGGGAGGAACACTGAAGCTTTCTTT.

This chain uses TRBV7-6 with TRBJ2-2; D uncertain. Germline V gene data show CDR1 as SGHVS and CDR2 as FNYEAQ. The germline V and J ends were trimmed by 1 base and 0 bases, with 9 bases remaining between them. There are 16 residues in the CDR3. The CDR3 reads CASSLEVGSNTGELFF. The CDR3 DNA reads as TGTGCCAGCAGCTTAGAAGTAGGGTCGAACACCGGGGAGCTGTTTTTT. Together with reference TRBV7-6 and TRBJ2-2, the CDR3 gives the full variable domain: GAGVSQSPRYKVTKRGQDVALRCDPISGHVSLYWYRQALGQGPEFLTYFNYEAQQDKSGLPNDRFSAERPEGSISTLTIQRTEQRDSAMYRCASSLEVGSNTGELFFGEGSRLTVL.

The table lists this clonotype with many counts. The CDR3 sequence: CSGWGLAGGGSYNEQFF. The CDR3 region has the DNA TGCAGCGGGTGGGGACTAGCGGGAGGGGGCTCCTACAATGAGCAGTTCTTC. The V call is TRBV29-1, the J call TRBJ2-1, with 16 bases lining up with TRBD2. The trim removed 7 bases at V and 0 bases at J, leaving 6 bases unmatched. The CDR3 spans 17 residues. Germline CDR1 reads SQVTM; CDR2 reads ANQGSEA.

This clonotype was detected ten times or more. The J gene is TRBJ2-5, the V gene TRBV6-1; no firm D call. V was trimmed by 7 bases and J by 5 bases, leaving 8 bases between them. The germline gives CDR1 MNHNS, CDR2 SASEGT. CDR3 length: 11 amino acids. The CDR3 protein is CASNQWETQYF. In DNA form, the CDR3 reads TGTGCCAGCAACCAGTGGGAGACCCAGTACTTC.

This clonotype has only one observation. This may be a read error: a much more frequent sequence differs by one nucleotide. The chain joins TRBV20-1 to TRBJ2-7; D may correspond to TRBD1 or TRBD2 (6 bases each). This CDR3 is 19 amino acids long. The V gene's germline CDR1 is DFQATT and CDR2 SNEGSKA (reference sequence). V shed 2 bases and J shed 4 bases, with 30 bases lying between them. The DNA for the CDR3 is TGCAGTGCTAGACCGATCTTTGTTCCAGCGGAGGGGGACCGGTACGAGCAGTACTTC. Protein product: CSARPIFVPAEGDRYEQYF.

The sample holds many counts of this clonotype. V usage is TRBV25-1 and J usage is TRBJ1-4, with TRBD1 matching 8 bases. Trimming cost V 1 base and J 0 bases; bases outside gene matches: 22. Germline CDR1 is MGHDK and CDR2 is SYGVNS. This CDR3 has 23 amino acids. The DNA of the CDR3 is TGTGCCAGCAGTGAATGGGGACAGGCAGGGAAGGGCAGAAGGCTTTCAACTAATGAAAAACTGTTTTTT. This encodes CASSEWGQAGKGRRLSTNEKLFF.

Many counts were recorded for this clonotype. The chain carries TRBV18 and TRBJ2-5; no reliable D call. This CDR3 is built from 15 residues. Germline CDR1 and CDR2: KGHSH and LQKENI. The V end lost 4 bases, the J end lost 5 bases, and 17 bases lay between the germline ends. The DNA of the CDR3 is TGTGCCAGCTCACAACTGACTCTAAGGCGGGAGACCCAGTACTTC. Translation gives CASSQLTLRRETQYF.

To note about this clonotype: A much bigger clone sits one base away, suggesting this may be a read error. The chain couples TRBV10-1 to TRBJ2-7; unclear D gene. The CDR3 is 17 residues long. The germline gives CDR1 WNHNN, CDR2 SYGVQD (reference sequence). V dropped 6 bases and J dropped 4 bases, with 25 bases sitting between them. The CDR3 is CASRSRTRTPLHYEQYF. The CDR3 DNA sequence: TGCGCCAGCAGATCCAGAACCAGGACCCCACTCCATTACGAGCAGTACTTC.

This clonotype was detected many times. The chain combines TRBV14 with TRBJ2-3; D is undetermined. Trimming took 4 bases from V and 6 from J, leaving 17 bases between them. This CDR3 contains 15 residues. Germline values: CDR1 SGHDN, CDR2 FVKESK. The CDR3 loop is CASSLRILPMDTQYF. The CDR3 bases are TGTGCCAGCAGCCTGCGCATACTTCCCATGGATACGCAGTATTTT.

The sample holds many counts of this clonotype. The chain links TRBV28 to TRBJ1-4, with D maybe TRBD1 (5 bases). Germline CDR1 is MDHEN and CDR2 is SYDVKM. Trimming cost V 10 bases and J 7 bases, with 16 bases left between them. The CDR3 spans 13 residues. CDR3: CATQPLGGEKLFF. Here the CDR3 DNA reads TGTGCCACCCAACCATTGGGGGGTGAAAAACTGTTTTTT. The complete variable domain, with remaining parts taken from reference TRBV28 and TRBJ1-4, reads DVKVTQSSRYLVKRTGEKVFLECVQDMDHENMFWYRQDPGLGLRLIYFSYDVKMKEKGDIPEGYSVSREKKERFSLILESASTNQTSMYLCATQPLGGEKLFFGSGTQLSVL.

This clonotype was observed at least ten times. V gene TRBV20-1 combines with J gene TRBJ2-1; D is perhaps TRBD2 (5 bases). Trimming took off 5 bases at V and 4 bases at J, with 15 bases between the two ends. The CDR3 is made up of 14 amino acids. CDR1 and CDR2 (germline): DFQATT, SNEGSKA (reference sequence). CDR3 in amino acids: CSAPTGRTYNEQFF. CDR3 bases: TGCAGTGCTCCCACCGGGCGGACTTACAATGAGCAGTTCTTC.

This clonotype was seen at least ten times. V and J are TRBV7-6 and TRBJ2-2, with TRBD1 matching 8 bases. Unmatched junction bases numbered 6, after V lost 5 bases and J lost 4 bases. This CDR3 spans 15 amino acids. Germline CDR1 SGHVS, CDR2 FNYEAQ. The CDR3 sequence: CASSPRQGSTGELFF. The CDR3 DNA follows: TGTGCCAGCAGCCCCCGACAGGGGAGCACCGGGGAGCTGTTTTTT.

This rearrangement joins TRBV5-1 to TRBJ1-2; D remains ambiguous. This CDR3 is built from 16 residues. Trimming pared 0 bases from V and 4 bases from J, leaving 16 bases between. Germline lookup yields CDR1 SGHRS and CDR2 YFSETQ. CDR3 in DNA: TGCGCCAGCAGCTTGGCCGGGGAGAGCATTCCCTATGGCTACACCTTC. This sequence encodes CASSLAGESIPYGYTF.

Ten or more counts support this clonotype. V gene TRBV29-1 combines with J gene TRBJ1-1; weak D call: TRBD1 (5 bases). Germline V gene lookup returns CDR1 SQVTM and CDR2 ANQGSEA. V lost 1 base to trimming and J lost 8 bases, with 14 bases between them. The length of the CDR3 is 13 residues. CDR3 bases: TGCAGCGTTGAAGGGGGGGAAGGGTTGGAAGCTTTCTTT. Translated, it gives CSVEGGEGLEAFF.

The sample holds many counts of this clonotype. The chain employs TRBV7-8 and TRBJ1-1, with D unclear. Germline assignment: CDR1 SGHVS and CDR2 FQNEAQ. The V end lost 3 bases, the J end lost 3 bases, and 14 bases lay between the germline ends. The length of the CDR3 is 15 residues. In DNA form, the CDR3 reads TGTGCCAGCAGCTTGGCTTCGACGGAGTACACTGAAGCTTTCTTT. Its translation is CASSLASTEYTEAFF.

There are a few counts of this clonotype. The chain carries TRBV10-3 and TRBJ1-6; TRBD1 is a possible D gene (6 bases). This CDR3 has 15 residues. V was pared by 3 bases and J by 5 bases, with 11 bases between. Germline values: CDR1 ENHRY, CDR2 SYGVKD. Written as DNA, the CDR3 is TGTGCCATCAGTGAAAGGACAGCCAATAATTCACCCCTCCACTTT. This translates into CAISERTANNSPLHF.